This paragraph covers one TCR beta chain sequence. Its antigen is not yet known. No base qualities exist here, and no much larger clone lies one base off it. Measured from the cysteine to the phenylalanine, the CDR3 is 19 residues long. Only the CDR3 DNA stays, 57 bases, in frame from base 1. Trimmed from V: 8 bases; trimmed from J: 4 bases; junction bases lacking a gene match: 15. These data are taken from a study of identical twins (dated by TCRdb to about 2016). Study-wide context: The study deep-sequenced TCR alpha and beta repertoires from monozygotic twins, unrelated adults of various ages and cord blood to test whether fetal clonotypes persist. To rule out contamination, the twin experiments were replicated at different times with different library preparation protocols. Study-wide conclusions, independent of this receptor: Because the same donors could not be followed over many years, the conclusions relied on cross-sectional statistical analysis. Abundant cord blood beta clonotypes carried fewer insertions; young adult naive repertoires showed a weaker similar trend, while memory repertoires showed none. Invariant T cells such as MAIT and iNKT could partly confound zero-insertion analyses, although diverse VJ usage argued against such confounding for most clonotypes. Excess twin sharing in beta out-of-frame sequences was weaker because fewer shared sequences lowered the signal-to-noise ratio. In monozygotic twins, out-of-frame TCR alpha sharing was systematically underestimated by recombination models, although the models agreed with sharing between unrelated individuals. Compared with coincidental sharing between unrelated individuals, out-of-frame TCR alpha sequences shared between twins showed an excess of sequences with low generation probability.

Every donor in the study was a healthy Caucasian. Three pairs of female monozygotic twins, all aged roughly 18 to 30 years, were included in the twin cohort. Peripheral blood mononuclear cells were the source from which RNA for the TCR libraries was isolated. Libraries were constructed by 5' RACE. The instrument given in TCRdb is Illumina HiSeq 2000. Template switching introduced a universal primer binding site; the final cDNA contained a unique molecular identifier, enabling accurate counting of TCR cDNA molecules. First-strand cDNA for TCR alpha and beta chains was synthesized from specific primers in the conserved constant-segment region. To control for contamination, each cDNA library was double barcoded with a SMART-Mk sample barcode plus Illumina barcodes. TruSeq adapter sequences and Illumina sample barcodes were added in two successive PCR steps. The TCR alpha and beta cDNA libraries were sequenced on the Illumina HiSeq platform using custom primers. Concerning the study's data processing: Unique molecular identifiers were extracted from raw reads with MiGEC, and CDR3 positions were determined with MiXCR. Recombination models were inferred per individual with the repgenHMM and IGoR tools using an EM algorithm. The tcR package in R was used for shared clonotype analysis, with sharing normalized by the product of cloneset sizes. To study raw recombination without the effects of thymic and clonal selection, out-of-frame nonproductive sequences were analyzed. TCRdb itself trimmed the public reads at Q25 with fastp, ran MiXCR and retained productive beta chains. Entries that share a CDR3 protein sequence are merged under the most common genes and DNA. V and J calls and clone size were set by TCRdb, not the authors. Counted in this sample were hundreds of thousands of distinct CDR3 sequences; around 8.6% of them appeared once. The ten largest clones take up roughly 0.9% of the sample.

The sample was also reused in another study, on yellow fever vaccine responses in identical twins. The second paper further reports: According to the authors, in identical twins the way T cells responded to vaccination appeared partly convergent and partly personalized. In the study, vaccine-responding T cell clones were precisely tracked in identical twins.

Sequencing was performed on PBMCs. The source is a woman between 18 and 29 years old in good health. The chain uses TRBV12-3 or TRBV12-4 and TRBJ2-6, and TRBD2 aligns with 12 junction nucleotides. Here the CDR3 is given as CASCSVLGLAGAGANVLTF. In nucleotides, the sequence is TGTGCCAGCTGTTCAGTTCTGGGACTAGCGGGTGCCGGGGCCAACGTCCTGACTTTC.